This T cell receptor (beta chain) was found in a study of blood T cell repertoires in COVID-19. The overall study: Collection of acute and convalescent COVID-19 samples took place in the United States, Italy and Spain. The analysed material was cDNA or gDNA that came from T cells, B-cell-depleted T cells, or PBMCs.

As handled by the study authors: Amplification of reference gene primers was used by the study to estimate nucleated cell counts. Some clones are missing from TCRdb's copy, which holds only in-frame ones; the method was immunoSEQ multiplex PCR. V and J calls and clone size follow that table, whereas D and trimming were derived from the DNA. The sample includes about 99,000 clones, around 83% of them seen just once. The CDR3 totals 11 residues. V was trimmed by 3 bases and J by 5 bases, leaving 5 bases between them. In germline, CDR1 is MDHEN, CDR2 SYDVKM. The source of this sequence is an older man with active or convalescent COVID-19. This sequence joins TRBV28 and TRBJ2-7, with TRBD1 as a possible D gene (5 bases). The specimen sequenced was peripheral blood. The CDR3 here is CASSFRDEQYF. CDR3 coding DNA: TGTGCCAGCAGTTTCAGGGACGAGCAGTACTTC.